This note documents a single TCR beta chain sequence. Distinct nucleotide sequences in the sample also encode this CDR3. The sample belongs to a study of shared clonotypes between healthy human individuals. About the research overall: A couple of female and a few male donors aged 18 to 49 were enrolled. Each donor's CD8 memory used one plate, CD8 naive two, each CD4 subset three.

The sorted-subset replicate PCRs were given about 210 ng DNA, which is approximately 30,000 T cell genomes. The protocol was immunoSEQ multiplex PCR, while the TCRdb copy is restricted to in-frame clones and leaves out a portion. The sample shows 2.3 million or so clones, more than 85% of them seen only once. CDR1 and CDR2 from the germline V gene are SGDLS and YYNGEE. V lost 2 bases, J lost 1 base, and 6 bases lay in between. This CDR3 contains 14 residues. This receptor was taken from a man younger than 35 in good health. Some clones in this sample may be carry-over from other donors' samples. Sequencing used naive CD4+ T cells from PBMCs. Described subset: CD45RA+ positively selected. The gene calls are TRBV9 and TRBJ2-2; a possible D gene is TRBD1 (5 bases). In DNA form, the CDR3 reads TGTGCCAGCAGCGTTACAGGGAACACCGGGGAGCTGTTTTTT. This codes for CASSVTGNTGELFF.